This record covers a single T cell receptor (beta chain). No cognate antigen has been identified for it. Base qualities are not provided; no much larger clone lies one nucleotide away. TCRbeta CDR3 regions were amplified from genomic DNA using the immunoSEQ Assay, a bias-controlled multiplex PCR. The source study handled its data this way. Nucleated cell counts per sample were estimated from amplification of reference gene primers within the assay. To quantify the absolute abundance of each unique TCRbeta CDR3 rearrangement, sequence reads were collapsed and filtered. For each sample, productive Simpson clonality was calculated by taking the square root of Simpson's diversity index across productive rearrangements. Entries here come from immuneACCESS through TCRdb and include only in-frame sequences with V and J called. Some clones fail to appear in such tables; in the studies checked, an unresolved V gene covers under half of the shortfall, and the cause of the remainder is unknown. V, J and clone size reflect that table, while D and trimming were determined from the DNA. For this sample the table gives more than 110,000 clones, of which around 86% were detected only once. Of the sample, approximately 4.5% falls within the top ten clones.

This record comes from a study of blood T cell repertoires in COVID-19 (TCRdb year 2020). Looking at the study overall: Collaborator samples came from the United States, Italy and Spain and covered acute and convalescent phases of COVID-19. Where available, HLA class I and class II types were taken from metadata supplied by the sample provider and were not determined by assay-based typing. The sample metadata nearly always contained a de-identified subject ID, COVID-19 status, age in years and sex. Samples came from the ongoing ImmuneRACE study (first 160 participants) plus 1,254 subjects from 6 global collaborators. Deeply sampled blood TCRbeta repertoires from subjects exposed to, actively infected with, or recovered from COVID-19 were included in the dataset. The repertoires were released in a freely available public database meant as a resource for research on the immune response to SARS-CoV-2. The prospective study material was composed of cDNA or gDNA derived from T cells, B-cell-depleted T cells, or PBMCs.

In the prospective study, participants were 18 to 89 years old, resided in about two dozen geographic areas of the United States, and were enrolled through a virtual design. In the prospective study, participants were assigned to cohorts based on the clinical history participants reported in a screening survey and a study questionnaire. Recovered participants in ImmuneRACE Cohort 3 were defined as having two consecutive negative NP/OP PCR tests, clearance from a healthcare professional, or resolution of symptoms. In the prospective study, mobile phlebotomists collected whole blood, serum and a nasopharyngeal or oropharyngeal swab from each participant. Prospective study participants could optionally give additional blood draws and questionnaires over a roughly two-month period. Prospective study blood samples were shipped either frozen or at room temperature before DNA extraction. What the authors observed across the whole study: How much clinical and demographic metadata was included differed by source and by participant, and the metadata was provided uncurated.

The receptor comes from a man aged 50-60 years who had recovered from COVID-19. The specimen was PBMCs or T cells enriched from blood (not recorded which).

The CDR3 here reads CASSLRMTAEAFF. DNA sequence: TGTGCCAGCAGTTTGCGGATGACAGCTGAAGCTTTCTTT. This chain joins TRBV27 to TRBJ1-1; perhaps TRBD1 is the D gene, with 5 bases matching. Measured from the cysteine to the phenylalanine, the CDR3 is 13 residues long. Only the CDR3 DNA stays, 39 bases, in frame from base 1. In the germline V gene (reference sequence), CDR1 corresponds to MNHEY and CDR2 to SMNVEV. Cut back by 3 bases and 6 bases, the V and J ends lie 11 bases apart.